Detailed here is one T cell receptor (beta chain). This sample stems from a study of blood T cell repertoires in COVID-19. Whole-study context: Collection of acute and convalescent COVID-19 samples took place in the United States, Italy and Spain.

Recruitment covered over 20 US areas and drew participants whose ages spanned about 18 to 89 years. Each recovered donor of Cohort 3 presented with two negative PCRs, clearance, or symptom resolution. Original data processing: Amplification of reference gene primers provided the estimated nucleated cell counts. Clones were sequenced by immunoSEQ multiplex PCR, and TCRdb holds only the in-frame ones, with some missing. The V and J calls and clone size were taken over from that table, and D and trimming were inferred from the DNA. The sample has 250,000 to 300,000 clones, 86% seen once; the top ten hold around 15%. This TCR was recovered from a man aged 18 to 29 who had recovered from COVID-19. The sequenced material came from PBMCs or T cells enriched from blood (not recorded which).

For the CDR3, the DNA is TGTGCCAGCAGCTTGGGGGGACTAGCCCACAATGAGCAGTTCTTC. Its protein product is CASSLGGLAHNEQFF. The chain recombines TRBV9 with TRBJ2-1; 9 positions agree with TRBD2. CDR1 is SGDLS and CDR2 is YYNGEE in the germline V gene. V shed 4 bases and J 5 bases; nucleotides not matched to a gene: 7. The CDR3 runs to 15 residues.